Presented here are 6 T cell receptor beta chains from one specimen sequenced in a study of technical replicates of blood from several donors. Profiling relied on immunoSEQ multiplex PCR, and the TCRdb table lists in-frame clones only, not all of them. In the table there are more than 65,000 clones, roughly 92% of which are singletons. Input material: T cells isolated from PBMCs. The receptors were gathered from a human donor in good health.

The chain is built from TRBV27 and TRBJ1-1, with 8 nucleotides matching TRBD1. CDR3 length equals 14 residues. The junction had 7 bases not matched to a gene; V was cut back by 6 bases and J by 4 bases. The V gene's germline CDR1 is MNHEY and CDR2 SMNVEV (reference sequence). CDR3 sequence: CASSVDRVSTEAFF. CDR3 sequence (DNA): TGTGCCAGCAGCGTGGACAGGGTGAGCACTGAAGCTTTCTTT.

The J gene is TRBJ1-1, the V gene TRBV4-2; D possibly corresponds to TRBD1 (6 bases). V lost 3 bases to trimming and J lost 1 base, with 15 bases between them. CDR1 and CDR2 from the germline V gene are LGHNA and YNFKEQ. The CDR3 spans 16 residues. The CDR3 DNA follows: TGTGCCAGCAGCCATGTTGGTACAGGGTCGAACACTGAAGCTTTCTTT. This encodes CASSHVGTGSNTEAFF.

This chain links TRBV30 with TRBJ1-4; TRBD1 agrees at 7 bases. This CDR3 is 13 amino acids long. Germline CDR1 is GTSNPN and CDR2 is SVGIG (reference sequence). V shed 5 bases and J 6 bases; nucleotides not matched to a gene: 6. Here the CDR3 DNA reads TGTGCCTGGCAACAGGGGAGCGATGAAAAACTGTTTTTT. Amino acid sequence: CAWQQGSDEKLFF.

The chain links TRBV7-2 to TRBJ2-7; D is perhaps TRBD2 (5 bases). From germline, CDR1 is SGHTA and CDR2 FQGNSA. Trimming left V 3 bases short and J 2 bases short, with 14 bases between. This CDR3 region has 15 residues. The CDR3 bases are TGTGCCAGCAGCTTGGAGGCAGAACGAACCTACGAGCAGTACTTC. The encoded protein is CASSLEAERTYEQYF. Full variable domain (missing parts from reference TRBV7-2 and TRBJ2-7): GAGVSQSPSNKVTEKGKDVELRCDPISGHTALYWYRQSLGQGLEFLIYFQGNSAPDKSGLPSDRFSAERTGGSVSTLTIQRTQQEDSAVYLCASSLEAERTYEQYFGPGTRLTVT.

The chain carries TRBV2 and TRBJ2-5; 9 positions agree with TRBD2. CDR1 is SNHLY and CDR2 is FYNNEI in the germline V gene. The CDR3 is 18 amino acids. Trimming took 10 bases from V and 3 from J; bases not matched to a gene: 21. In nucleotides, the CDR3 is TGTGCCACCCAAAGAGATATATTAGCGGGAGCTAGTAAAGAGACCCAGTACTTC. Its translation: CATQRDILAGASKETQYF.

The rearrangement uses TRBV9 and TRBJ2-3, with 9 bases fitting TRBD2. CDR1 is SGDLS and CDR2 is YYNGEE in the germline V gene. The V segment lost 4 bases and the J segment 6 bases; nucleotides outside the gene matches: 12. This CDR3 contains 16 residues. Here the CDR3 DNA reads TGTGCCAGCAGCCCGGGGGTAGCGGGAGTGGGGGATACGCAGTATTTT. This gives the protein CASSPGVAGVGDTQYF.